This TCR beta chain was observed in a study of shared clonotypes between healthy human individuals. This CDR3 contains 16 residues. CDR1 and CDR2 from the germline V gene are SGHTA and FQGNSA. Trimming took 2 bases from V and 7 from J, leaving 20 bases between them. Every subset's genomic DNA went evenly onto several immunoSEQ plates. Here immunoSEQ multiplex PCR was the method, and the copy in TCRdb shows in-frame clones only, minus some. This sample has around 2.3 million clones; approximately 94% occur once, and the top ten carry roughly 0.13%. Sequencing was performed on naive CD4+ T cells sorted from blood. As for subset: CD45RA+ positively selected. V is TRBV7-2 and J is TRBJ1-2; D possibly corresponds to TRBD1 (5 bases). The receptor was derived from a man younger than 35 in good health. CDR3 protein: CASSLQTARTSAGYTF. The DNA for the CDR3 is TGTGCCAGCAGCTTACAGACAGCTCGTACCTCTGCTGGCTACACCTTC.